The 10 T cell receptor beta chains reported below all come from one sample, sequenced in a study of cytomegalovirus exposure and HLA in healthy donors. The study ran its PCR with 60 Vbeta and 13 Jbeta primers. This table comes from immunoSEQ multiplex PCR, and its TCRdb copy is limited to in-frame clones, with some not included. The sample lists tens of thousands of clones; just over 75% were seen once. The sample comprised PBMCs. The source of these receptors is a man aged 50 to 60 in good health and CMV-seronegative.

This clone appeared once. The genes are TRBV6-7 and TRBJ1-2; TRBD1 aligns across 10 bases. TRBV6-7 is classed as an ORF, of uncertain function. V shed 7 bases and J 2 bases; nucleotides not matched to a gene: 19. The CDR3 has 19 amino acids. The CDR3 coding sequence is TGTGCCAGCATAGGTTATTTAATCGGGACAGGGGACCTAAACTATGGCTACACCTTC. Translating it yields CASIGYLIGTGDLNYGYTF.

The chain combines TRBV2 with TRBJ1-1; 9 bases agree with TRBD1. V was clipped by 10 bases and J by 7 bases; unmatched bases: 7. The CDR3 length is 12 residues. The germline CDR1 and CDR2 sequences are SNHLY and FYNNEI. CDR3: CATSGQGIEAFF. The CDR3 DNA sequence: TGTGCCACCTCGGGACAGGGAATTGAAGCTTTCTTT.

This clone was observed once. The chain links TRBV27 to TRBJ2-7; weak D call: TRBD1 (6 bases). Germline loops: CDR1 MNHEY, CDR2 SMNVEV (reference sequence). V lost 5 bases, J lost 0 bases, and 14 bases lay in between. The CDR3 is 15 residues long. The CDR3 bases are TGTGCCAGCAGTCCCCTCGGACAGAGCTCCTACGAGCAGTACTTC. The encoded protein is CASSPLGQSSYEQYF.

The rearrangement joins TRBV18 to TRBJ2-1; 9 nucleotides agree with TRBD2. The CDR3 covers 17 residues. Germline-derived CDR1 and CDR2 are KGHSH and LQKENI. Trimming at V came to 1 base and at J to 5 bases, leaving 9 bases not matched to a gene. This CDR3 is CASSPLVPAGGDNEQFF. The CDR3 region has the DNA TGTGCCAGCTCACCACTTGTCCCGGCGGGAGGGGACAATGAGCAGTTCTTC. Based on the CDR3 plus reference TRBV18 and TRBJ2-1, the full variable domain is NAGVMQNPRHLVRRRGQEARLRCSPMKGHSHVYWYRQLPEEGLKFMVYLQKENIIDESGMPKERFSAEFPKEGPSILRIQQVVRGDSAAYFCASSPLVPAGGDNEQFFGPGTRLTVL.

The chain recombines TRBV2 with TRBJ2-3, with D perhaps matching TRBD1 (6 bases). The V end was cut by 4 bases, the J end by 0 bases, with 14 bases between. Germline CDR1 SNHLY, CDR2 FYNNEI. CDR3 size: 16 residues. CDR3 in DNA: TGTGCCAGCAGTGGGAGAGGACAGATTAGCACAGATACGCAGTATTTT. Amino acids: CASSGRGQISTDTQYF. Full variable domain (rest looked up from reference TRBV2 and TRBJ2-3): EPEVTQTPSHQVTQMGQEVILRCVPISNHLYFYWYRQILGQKVEFLVSFYNNEISEKSEIFDDQFSVERPDGSNFTLKIRSTKLEDSAMYFCASSGRGQISTDTQYFGPGTRLTVL.

The CDR3 here is CAISFQGGNEQFF. Written as DNA, the CDR3 is TGTGCCATCAGTTTCCAGGGCGGCAATGAGCAGTTCTTC. The V call is TRBV10-3, the J call TRBJ2-1, with D possibly matching TRBD1 (5 bases). V lost 5 bases, J lost 6 bases, and 11 bases lay in between. Germline assignment: CDR1 ENHRY and CDR2 SYGVKD. The CDR3 covers 13 residues.

The rearrangement links TRBV5-1 to TRBJ2-5; perhaps TRBD2 as D (6 bases). Trimming removed 4 bases at V and 0 bases at J, with 19 bases between. The V gene's germline CDR1 is SGHRS and CDR2 YFSETQ. This CDR3 contains 17 residues. CDR3: CASSLSARREYQETQYF. The CDR3 region has the DNA TGCGCCAGCAGCCTATCCGCCCGGCGGGAATACCAAGAGACCCAGTACTTC.

This clone was seen a handful of times. The chain combines TRBV5-1 with TRBJ2-5; 8 bases are a match to TRBD2. The V and J ends lost 5 bases and 4 bases, in that order; junction bases with no gene match: 4. The CDR3 has 13 residues. Germline V gives CDR1 SGHRS, CDR2 YFSETQ. The CDR3: CASSVSGGETQYF. The CDR3, as DNA: TGCGCCAGCAGTGTCAGCGGGGGAGAGACCCAGTACTTC.

This clone was seen only once. The chain carries TRBV9 and TRBJ2-2; 10 bases align to TRBD2. The junction had 4 bases not matched to a gene; V was cut back by 0 bases and J by 2 bases. The CDR3 length is 17 residues. Germline V gene lookup returns CDR1 SGDLS and CDR2 YYNGEE. CDR3: CASSVVASGGNTGELFF. The CDR3 region has the DNA TGTGCCAGCAGCGTAGTGGCTAGCGGGGGTAACACCGGGGAGCTGTTTTTT. Using reference TRBV9 and TRBJ2-2 for the parts outside the CDR3, the full variable domain is DSGVTQTPKHLITATGQRVTLRCSPRSGDLSVYWYQQSLDQGLQFLIQYYNGEERAKGNILERFSAQQFPDLHSELNLSSLELGDSALYFCASSVVASGGNTGELFFGEGSRLTVL.

Here the CDR3 reads CASSPDRDEQYF. The CDR3 DNA follows: TGTGCCAGCTCGCCTGACAGGGACGAGCAGTACTTC. This rearrangement joins TRBV18 to TRBJ2-7, with 7 bases aligning to TRBD1. Germline lookup yields CDR1 KGHSH and CDR2 LQKENI. The length of the CDR3 is 12 residues. The junction had 4 bases not matched to a gene; V was cut back by 6 bases and J by 5 bases.